Below, 9 T cell receptor beta chains from the same sample are listed, as sequenced in a study of memory CD4+ T cells and cytomegalovirus serostatus. Single viable CD3+CD4+CD8-CD45RO+ cells were sorted as the memory CD4+ T cells. Profiled with immunoSEQ multiplex PCR; TCRdb holds only in-frame clones, not every one. The sample contains 84,000 or so clones, approximately 80% of which appear only once. The sample consisted of memory CD4+ T cells from blood. The receptors stem from an adult in good health and CMV-seronegative.

The chain recombines TRBV2 with TRBJ1-2; D is undetermined. V shed 6 bases and J shed 1 base, with 9 bases lying between them. The germline CDR1 and CDR2 sequences are SNHLY and FYNNEI. The CDR3 has 13 residues. CDR3 protein: CASSRSNNYGYTF. The DNA for the CDR3 is TGTGCCAGCAGCCGAAGTAATAACTATGGCTACACCTTC. The full variable domain, in which reference TRBV2 and TRBJ1-2 provide the parts outside the CDR3, is EPEVTQTPSHQVTQMGQEVILRCVPISNHLYFYWYRQILGQKVEFLVSFYNNEISEKSEIFDDQFSVERPDGSNFTLKIRSTKLEDSAMYFCASSRSNNYGYTFGSGTRLTVV.

The gene calls are TRBV2 and TRBJ1-1; D is unclear. This CDR3 has 15 residues. Trimming pared 2 bases from V and 4 bases from J, leaving 14 bases between. Germline V gene sequence: CDR1 SNHLY, CDR2 FYNNEI. CDR3 region: CASSESALRVTEAFF. The CDR3 DNA reads as TGTGCCAGCAGTGAAAGCGCCTTGCGAGTCACTGAAGCTTTCTTT.

This clone was recorded a few times. This chain connects TRBV7-6 to TRBJ1-5, with a tentative D call TRBD1 (6 bases). Trimming left V 4 bases short and J 4 bases short, with 8 bases between. Per the germline V gene, CDR1 is SGHVS and CDR2 is FNYEAQ. This CDR3 comprises 13 residues. CDR3: CASSSGENQPQHF. In DNA form, the CDR3 reads TGTGCCAGCAGCTCAGGGGAGAATCAGCCCCAGCATTTT.

The chain combines TRBV9 with TRBJ1-1; D is perhaps TRBD1 (5 bases). Trimming stripped 0 bases from V and 4 bases from J, with 10 bases between. This CDR3 has 14 amino acids. Germline loops: CDR1 SGDLS, CDR2 YYNGEE. The CDR3 DNA sequence: TGTGCCAGCAGCGTAGCTATAGGGACCACTGAAGCTTTCTTT. Protein product: CASSVAIGTTEAFF.

This rearrangement joins TRBV7-3 to TRBJ2-1; 9 bases fit TRBD2. The CDR3 is made up of 15 amino acids. The trim removed 2 bases at V and 3 bases at J, leaving 2 bases unmatched. Per germline, CDR1 SGHTA and CDR2 FQGTGA. DNA for the CDR3: TGTGCCAGCAGCTTAGGTAGCGGGGGCTACAATGAGCAGTTCTTC. Its translation is CASSLGSGGYNEQFF.

The V and J genes are TRBV5-1 and TRBJ1-4, with 7 bases aligning to TRBD1. The germline V gene encodes CDR1 SGHRS and CDR2 YFSETQ. J lost 8 bases, V lost 5 bases, and 9 bases had no gene match. This CDR3 comprises 14 residues. The CDR3 here is CASRVSTGKEKLFF. The CDR3 DNA is TGCGCCAGCAGGGTATCGACAGGGAAAGAAAAACTGTTTTTT.

The J gene is TRBJ1-1, the V gene TRBV7-6; D call uncertain. V was clipped by 5 bases and J by 0 bases, with 7 bases between them. The CDR3 sequence is 13 residues long. Per the germline V gene, CDR1 is SGHVS and CDR2 is FNYEAQ. CDR3 in DNA: TGTGCCAGCAGCGAGGACCTGAACACTGAAGCTTTCTTT. Translated: CASSEDLNTEAFF. Looking up the rest from reference TRBV7-6 and TRBJ1-1 gives the full variable domain: GAGVSQSPRYKVTKRGQDVALRCDPISGHVSLYWYRQALGQGPEFLTYFNYEAQQDKSGLPNDRFSAERPEGSISTLTIQRTEQRDSAMYRCASSEDLNTEAFFGQGTRLTVV.

V usage is TRBV9 and J usage is TRBJ2-1; 7 bases agree with TRBD2. The CDR3 loop spans 15 amino acids. The germline CDR1 and CDR2 sequences are SGDLS and YYNGEE. V shed 3 bases, J shed 0 bases, and the junction held 3 bases outside the gene matches. The CDR3 loop reads CASSASGYSYNEQFF. The CDR3 DNA sequence: TGTGCCAGCAGCGCTAGCGGCTACTCCTACAATGAGCAGTTCTTC. The variable domain in full, completed from reference TRBV9 and TRBJ2-1, reads DSGVTQTPKHLITATGQRVTLRCSPRSGDLSVYWYQQSLDQGLQFLIQYYNGEERAKGNILERFSAQQFPDLHSELNLSSLELGDSALYFCASSASGYSYNEQFFGPGTRLTVL.

The gene calls are TRBV7-2 and TRBJ1-1; D is unclear. The CDR3 has 15 residues. Trimming took 0 bases from V and 0 from J, leaving 8 bases between them. CDR1 and CDR2 from the germline V gene are SGHTA and FQGNSA. CDR3 amino acids: CASSLAPGMNTEAFF. The CDR3 nucleotides read TGTGCCAGCAGCTTAGCGCCAGGCATGAACACTGAAGCTTTCTTT.